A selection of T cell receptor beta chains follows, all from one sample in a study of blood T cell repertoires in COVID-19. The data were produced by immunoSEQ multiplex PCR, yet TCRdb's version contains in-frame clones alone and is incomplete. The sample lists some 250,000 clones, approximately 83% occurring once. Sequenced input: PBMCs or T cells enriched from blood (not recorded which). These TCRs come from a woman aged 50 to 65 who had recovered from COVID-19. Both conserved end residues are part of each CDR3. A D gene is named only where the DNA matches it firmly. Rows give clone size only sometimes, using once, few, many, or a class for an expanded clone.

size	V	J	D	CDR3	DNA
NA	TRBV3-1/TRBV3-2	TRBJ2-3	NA	CASSQDWAANSDTQYF	TGTGCCAGCAGCCAAGATTGGGCTGCGAATTCAGATACGCAGTATTTT
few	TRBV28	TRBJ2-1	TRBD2	CASSPSGRAGDEQFF	TGTGCCAGCAGCCCGAGCGGGAGGGCCGGGGATGAGCAGTTCTTC
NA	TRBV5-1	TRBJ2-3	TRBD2	CASSMGLAGGPDTQYF	TGCGCCAGCAGCATGGGACTAGCGGGAGGGCCAGATACGCAGTATTTT
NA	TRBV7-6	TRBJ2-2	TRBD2	CASSLGLVGKAGELFF	TGTGCCAGCAGCCTGGGACTAGTCGGGAAAGCCGGGGAGCTGTTTTTT
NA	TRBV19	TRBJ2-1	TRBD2	CASRSGAGGGQFF	TGTGCCAGTAGAAGCGGGGCCGGCGGTGGCCAGTTCTTC
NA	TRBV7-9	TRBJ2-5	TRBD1	CASSVGTGGLETQYF	TGTGCCAGCAGTGTCGGGACAGGGGGCTTAGAGACCCAGTACTTC
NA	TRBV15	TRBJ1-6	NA	CATSRAGTQSPLHF	TGTGCCACCAGCAGAGCCGGGACTCAATCACCCCTCCACTTT
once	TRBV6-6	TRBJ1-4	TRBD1	CASSPTGTGWVANEKLFF	TGTGCCAGCAGTCCCACCGGGACAGGATGGGTCGCTAATGAAAAACTGTTTTTT
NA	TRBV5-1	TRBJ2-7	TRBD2	CASSLGLALYEQYF	TGCGCCAGCAGCTTGGGACTAGCGCTATACGAGCAGTACTTC
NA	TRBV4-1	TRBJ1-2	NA	CASSQDDRAGYYGYTF	TGCGCCAGCAGCCAAGATGATCGGGCGGGGTACTATGGCTACACCTTC
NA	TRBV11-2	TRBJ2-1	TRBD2	CASSLALGLAGIYEQFF	TGTGCCAGCAGCTTAGCCCTGGGACTAGCGGGAATTTATGAGCAGTTCTTC
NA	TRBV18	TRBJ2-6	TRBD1	CASSPLQGSFSGANVLTF	TGTGCCAGCTCACCATTACAGGGGTCTTTCTCTGGGGCCAACGTCCTGACTTTC
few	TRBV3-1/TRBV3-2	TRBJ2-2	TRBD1	CASSLTDRGFGTGELFF	TGTGCCAGCAGCCTAACCGACAGGGGGTTTGGCACCGGGGAGCTGTTTTTT
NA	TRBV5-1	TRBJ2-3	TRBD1	CASRLQGASTDTQYF	TGCGCCAGCAGGTTACAGGGGGCTAGCACAGATACGCAGTATTTT
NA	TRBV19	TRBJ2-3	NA	CASSILPAYTDTQYF	TGTGCCAGTAGTATTTTGCCCGCCTACACAGATACGCAGTATTTT
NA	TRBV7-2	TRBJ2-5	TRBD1	CASSWDREETQYF	TGTGCCAGCAGCTGGGACAGAGAAGAGACCCAGTACTTC
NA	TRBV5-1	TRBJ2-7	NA	CASSLGDFSYEQYF	TGCGCCAGCAGCTTGGGGGACTTCTCCTACGAGCAGTACTTC
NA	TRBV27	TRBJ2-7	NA	CASSLGPPYYEQYF	TGTGCCAGCAGTTTGGGGCCCCCCTACTACGAGCAGTACTTC
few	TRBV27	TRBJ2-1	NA	CASSLEGSNEQFF	TGTGCCAGCAGTTTGGAGGGTAGTAATGAGCAGTTCTTC
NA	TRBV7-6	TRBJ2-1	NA	CASSSTSGRGPGEQFF	TGTGCCAGCAGCTCGACTAGCGGCAGGGGGCCAGGTGAGCAGTTCTTC
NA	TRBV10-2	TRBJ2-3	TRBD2	CASSDLSSGSTDTQYF	TGCGCCAGCAGTGATTTGTCTAGCGGATCCACAGATACGCAGTATTTT
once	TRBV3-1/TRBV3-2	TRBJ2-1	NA	CASSQDLEENEQFF	TGTGCCAGCAGCCAAGATCTGGAGGAGAATGAGCAGTTCTTC
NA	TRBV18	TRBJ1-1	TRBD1	CASSLRTGGSNTEAFF	TGTGCCAGCTCACTACGGACAGGGGGGTCAAACACTGAAGCTTTCTTT
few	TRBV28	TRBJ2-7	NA	CAAARQHAYEQYF	TGTGCCGCGGCCCGGCAACACGCCTACGAGCAGTACTTC
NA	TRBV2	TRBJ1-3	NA	CASSRGGNTIYF	TGTGCCAGCAGTCGGGGTGGAAACACCATATATTTT
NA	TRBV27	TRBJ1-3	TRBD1	CASSLSGSHRGYGNTIYF	TGTGCCAGCAGTTTATCGGGGAGCCACAGGGGATACGGAAACACCATATATTTT
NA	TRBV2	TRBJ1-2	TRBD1	CASGTGKGYTF	TGTGCCAGTGGGACAGGGAAGGGCTACACCTTC
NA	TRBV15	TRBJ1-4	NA	CATSRPETPGKLFF	TGTGCCACCAGCAGACCCGAGACGCCGGGAAAACTGTTTTTT